What follows are 20 T cell receptor beta chains derived from one specimen sequenced in a study of T cell responses to AZD1222 COVID-19 vaccine. The repertoire was sequenced with immunoSEQ multiplex PCR; TCRdb's copy has only in-frame clones and lacks some. The repertoire holds roughly 130,000 clones, with roughly 84% as singletons. This sample comprised peripheral blood, obtained on day 0 of AZD1222 vaccination. The receptors derive from an adult in good health.

This clone is categorized as medium-sized. This chain uses TRBV6-4 with TRBJ2-1; TRBD2 agrees at 14 bases. Germline CDR1 reads MRHNA; CDR2 reads SNTAGT. V gave up 4 bases and J gave up 8 bases; unmatched junction bases: 4. The CDR3 totals 15 residues. CDR3 loop: CASSVGGLAGDEQFF. Written as DNA, the CDR3 is TGTGCCAGCAGTGTGGGGGGACTAGCGGGAGATGAGCAGTTCTTC.

Concerning this clone itself: Other DNA sequences in this specimen translate into the identical CDR3. The rearrangement uses TRBV5-5 and TRBJ1-1; D is unclear. The germline CDR1 and CDR2 sequences are SGHKS and YYEKEE (reference sequence). CDR3 size: 14 residues. Trimming took off 0 bases at V and 3 bases at J, with 9 bases between the two ends. CDR3 sequence reads: CASSLAGGDTEAFF. CDR3 nucleotides: TGTGCCAGCAGCTTGGCCGGTGGGGACACTGAAGCTTTCTTT.

This clone was detected once. This chain uses TRBV10-2 with TRBJ2-1, with 13 bases identical to TRBD2. Germline V gives CDR1 WSHSY, CDR2 SAAADI. CDR3 size: 15 residues. J gave up 8 bases and V 6 bases, and 7 bases lay outside the gene matches. The CDR3 bases are TGCGCCAGCAGAGGGACTAGCGGGGTCTTGGATGAGCAGTTCTTC. Amino acids: CASRGTSGVLDEQFF.

This clone occurred many times. The V call is TRBV6-5, the J call TRBJ1-1; perhaps TRBD1 as D (5 bases). Germline V gives CDR1 MNHEY, CDR2 SVGAGI. CDR3 length: 14 residues. V shed 6 bases and J shed 10 bases, with 21 bases lying between them. CDR3 in amino acids: CASSRGEFQDPAFF. The DNA for the CDR3 is TGTGCCAGCAGCCGGGGGGAATTCCAGGATCCAGCTTTCTTT.

The rearrangement joins TRBV9 to TRBJ1-5; D is possibly TRBD1 (6 bases). Germline V gene sequence: CDR1 SGDLS, CDR2 YYNGEE. The CDR3 is 15 residues long. V was clipped by 5 bases and J by 5 bases, with 17 bases between them. The CDR3 protein is CASSPQGNEDQPQHF. Here the CDR3 DNA reads TGTGCCAGCAGTCCTCAGGGGAACGAGGATCAGCCCCAGCATTTT.

The genes are TRBV9 and TRBJ1-1; D is unclear. V shed 0 bases and J shed 4 bases, with 13 bases lying between them. In germline, CDR1 is SGDLS, CDR2 YYNGEE. This CDR3 is built from 15 residues. CDR3 residues: CASSVVTATLTEAFF. The CDR3 DNA reads as TGTGCCAGCAGCGTAGTAACAGCCACCCTCACTGAAGCTTTCTTT.

The genes are TRBV4-1 and TRBJ2-7; TRBD1 matches at 9 bases. The V gene's germline CDR1 is MGHRA and CDR2 YSYEKL. V dropped 3 bases and J dropped 3; count of bases not matched to a gene: 9. The CDR3 sequence is 16 residues long. CDR3 nucleotides: TGCGCCAGCAGCCAGTTTGCACAGGGGGCATTCTACGAGCAGTACTTC. Residues: CASSQFAQGAFYEQYF.

This clone was counted once. This CDR3 is CASSSPGNYGYTF. Here the CDR3 DNA reads TGTGCCAGCAGTTCTCCAGGGAACTATGGCTACACCTTC. J is TRBJ1-2 and V is TRBV28, with a weak D call TRBD1 (5 bases). The germline gives CDR1 MDHEN, CDR2 SYDVKM. V was cut by 4 bases and J by 2 bases, with 8 bases left in between. This CDR3 spans 13 amino acids.

This clone has only a few counts. The chain recombines TRBV15 with TRBJ1-5; a weak D match, TRBD1 (5 bases). V dropped 4 bases and J dropped 6 bases, with 13 bases sitting between them. The germline V gene has CDR1 LNHNV and CDR2 YYDKDF (reference sequence). The CDR3 spans 14 residues. This chain's CDR3 is CATSTRTSGQPQHF. Here the CDR3 DNA reads TGTGCCACCAGCACAAGGACATCAGGTCAGCCCCAGCATTTT.

The chain combines TRBV24-1 with TRBJ2-2; D ambiguous. The V end lost 4 bases, the J end lost 8 bases, and 7 bases lay between the germline ends. Germline V gene sequence: CDR1 KGHDR, CDR2 SFDVKD. The CDR3 has 12 residues. The CDR3, as DNA: TGTGCCACCAGTGACCCAGTTGGGGAGCTGTTTTTT. The encoded protein is CATSDPVGELFF.

The V and J genes are TRBV6-1 and TRBJ1-1; D gene ambiguous. CDR1 is MNHNS, CDR2 SASEGT, per germline. There are 12 residues in the CDR3. Deletions cut 3 bases from V and 5 bases from J, with 7 bases between. In DNA, the CDR3 is TGTGCCAGCAGTGAGCGGTGGACTGAAGCTTTCTTT. Translation: CASSERWTEAFF.

The genes are TRBV5-6 and TRBJ1-4, with D hard to call. V lost 3 bases, J lost 2 bases, and 17 bases lay in between. CDR1 is SGHDT, CDR2 YYEEEE, per germline. This CDR3 region has 17 residues. The CDR3 DNA is TGTGCCAGCAGCTCTTTAGGGCGCGGGGTCACTAATGAAAAACTGTTTTTT. It encodes CASSSLGRGVTNEKLFF.

V and J are TRBV7-9 and TRBJ2-7; D gene ambiguous. The length of the CDR3 is 15 residues. The ends were cut back, 2 bases at V and 3 bases at J, with 14 bases in the middle. CDR1 and CDR2 from the germline V gene are SEHNR and FQNEAQ (reference sequence). CDR3 DNA sequence: TGTGCCAGCAGCTTAAGGGTTCAGCAACACTACGAGCAGTACTTC. Translation: CASSLRVQQHYEQYF.

J is TRBJ2-3 and V is TRBV5-1; TRBD2 matches 12 bases. The length of the CDR3 is 17 residues. Per germline, CDR1 SGHRS and CDR2 YFSETQ. With 1 base clipped from V and 2 bases from J, the junction kept 5 bases outside the gene matches. The CDR3 coding sequence is TGCGCCAGCAGCTTGCCTAGCGGGAGGGCCAACACAGATACGCAGTATTTT. Encoded protein: CASSLPSGRANTDTQYF.

This clone showed up just a few times. This chain joins TRBV13 and TRBJ1-6; TRBD1 aligns across 7 bases. The V segment lost 5 bases and the J segment 7 bases; nucleotides outside the gene matches: 5. CDR3 length: 14 residues. In germline, CDR1 is PRHDT, CDR2 FYEKMQ (reference sequence). Here the CDR3 DNA reads TGTGCCAGCAGCGACAGGGCCGTCAATTCACCCCTCCACTTT. Protein: CASSDRAVNSPLHF.

The chain combines TRBV6-5 with TRBJ2-7, with a weak D call TRBD1 (6 bases). Trimming pared 8 bases from V and 4 bases from J, leaving 15 bases between. Germline V gives CDR1 MNHEY, CDR2 SVGAGI. The CDR3 has 13 residues. In DNA, the CDR3 is TGTGCCAGCCACCGGGACACCTTTTACGAGCAGTACTTC. It codes for CASHRDTFYEQYF.

The V call is TRBV19, the J call TRBJ1-1; possible D gene TRBD1, 5 bases. V lost 7 bases, J lost 5 bases, and 17 bases lay in between. Per the germline V gene, CDR1 is LNHDA and CDR2 is SQIVND (reference sequence). The CDR3 is made up of 14 amino acids. CDR3 DNA sequence: TGTGCCAGTAAACCGACTCCGGGGGGAACTGAAGCTTTCTTT. Translation: CASKPTPGGTEAFF.

This clone appeared a single time. This chain uses TRBV5-1 with TRBJ2-2; 11 nucleotides line up with TRBD2. Germline V gene lookup returns CDR1 SGHRS and CDR2 YFSETQ. V trimming: 0 bases; J trimming: 6 bases; junction bases outside the gene matches: 4. This CDR3 spans 16 amino acids. The CDR3 region is CASSLALAGEPGELFF. CDR3 sequence (DNA): TGCGCCAGCAGCTTGGCACTAGCGGGAGAGCCCGGGGAGCTGTTTTTT.

The V call is TRBV7-9, the J call TRBJ2-4; tentatively, D is TRBD1 or TRBD2 (5 bases each). The CDR3 loop spans 16 amino acids. Trimming removed 5 bases from V and 1 base from J, with 15 bases in between. CDR1 and CDR2 from the germline V gene are SEHNR and FQNEAQ (reference sequence). Here the CDR3 DNA reads TGTGCCAGCAGCCCAGGTGGGGGTCGGGCCAAAAACATTCAGTACTTC. Its translation is CASSPGGGRAKNIQYF.

This rearrangement joins TRBV10-1 to TRBJ2-1; 13 bases map to TRBD2. The CDR3 loop spans 14 amino acids. Per the germline V gene, CDR1 is WNHNN and CDR2 is SYGVQD (reference sequence). V gave up 7 bases and J gave up 5 bases; unmatched junction bases: 2. CDR3 DNA sequence: TGCGCCAGCACCGGGACTAGCGGGAACAATGAGCAGTTCTTC. Protein product: CASTGTSGNNEQFF.